These 7 T cell receptor beta chains were sequenced from one sample in a study of cytomegalovirus exposure and HLA in healthy donors. The PCR used 60 Vbeta and 13 Jbeta primers. Data came from immunoSEQ multiplex PCR; TCRdb stores just in-frame clones and leaves some out. The profile shows approximately 150,000 clones, 80% to 90% of them singletons. Specimen: PBMCs. The receptors were gathered from a woman in her 30s in good health and CMV-seropositive.

The chain is built from TRBV4-3 and TRBJ1-6, with D unresolved. CDR1 and CDR2 (germline): LGHNA, YSLEER. The CDR3 runs to 15 residues. Trimming removed 6 bases at V and 0 bases at J, with 9 bases between. CDR3 coding DNA: TGCGCCAGCAGAAAAGGGAGCTCCTATAATTCACCCCTCCACTTT. Translated, it gives CASRKGSSYNSPLHF.

The gene calls are TRBV19 and TRBJ2-3; D gene ambiguous. The CDR3 consists of 13 residues. Trimming took 6 bases from V and 6 from J, leaving 13 bases between them. The germline gives CDR1 LNHDA, CDR2 SQIVND (reference sequence). CDR3 in amino acids: CASRRGATDTQYF. The CDR3 DNA is TGTGCCAGTAGGAGAGGAGCAACCGATACGCAGTATTTT.

This chain joins TRBV7-6 and TRBJ2-5; no definite D call. Judging by the DNA end, TRBJ2-7 fits better; the J call may be wrong. The CDR3 length is 16 residues. In germline, CDR1 is SGHVS, CDR2 FNYEAQ. CDR3 nucleotide sequence: TGTGCCAGCAGCTTCCCCGACGGATACAGTCTCTCCGAGCAGTACTTC. It yields the protein CASSFPDGYSLSEQYF.

V usage is TRBV6-5 and J usage is TRBJ2-2; D possibly corresponds to TRBD2 (5 bases). CDR1 and CDR2 from the germline V gene are MNHEY and SVGAGI. Trimming left V 5 bases short and J 2 bases short, with 9 bases between. The CDR3 runs 14 residues. CDR3 in DNA: TGTGCCAGCAGTAGACTACTAAACACCGGGGAGCTGTTTTTT. This sequence encodes CASSRLLNTGELFF.

J is TRBJ1-1 and V is TRBV5-1; D might be TRBD1 (5 bases). Looked up from germline, CDR1 is SGHRS and CDR2 is YFSETQ. V was cut by 2 bases and J by 5 bases, with 22 bases left in between. This CDR3 region has 17 residues. The CDR3 spells CASSFKRLGWGGTEAFF. Here the CDR3 DNA reads TGCGCCAGCAGCTTTAAGAGACTGGGGTGGGGGGGGACTGAAGCTTTCTTT.

V usage is TRBV2 and J usage is TRBJ1-2; perhaps TRBD1 as D (5 bases). Trimming removed 2 bases from V and 4 bases from J, with 11 bases in between. The CDR3 has 14 residues. CDR1 SNHLY and CDR2 FYNNEI come from the germline V gene. DNA of the CDR3: TGTGCCAGCAGTGAAATCCCGGGGGGCTATGGCTACACCTTC. Protein sequence: CASSEIPGGYGYTF.

The J gene is TRBJ2-7, the V gene TRBV6-1, with unresolved D. There are 18 residues in the CDR3. V lost 3 bases and J 2 bases, leaving 23 bases between the germline ends. Germline CDR1 and CDR2: MNHNS and SASEGT. In nucleotides, the CDR3 is TGTGCCAGCAGTGAGGGTTTCCCCAGGCGTGGAAACACCTACGAGCAGTACTTC. It codes for CASSEGFPRRGNTYEQYF.